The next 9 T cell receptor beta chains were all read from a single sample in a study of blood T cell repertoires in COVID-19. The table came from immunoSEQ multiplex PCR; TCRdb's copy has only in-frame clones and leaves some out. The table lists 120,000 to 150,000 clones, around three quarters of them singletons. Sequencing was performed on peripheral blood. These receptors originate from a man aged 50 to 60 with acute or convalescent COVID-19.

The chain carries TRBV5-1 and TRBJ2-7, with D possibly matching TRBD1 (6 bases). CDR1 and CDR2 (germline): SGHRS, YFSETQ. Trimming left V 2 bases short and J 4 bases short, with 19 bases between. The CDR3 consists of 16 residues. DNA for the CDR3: TGCGCCAGCAGCTTAGGGTCGGCAGGGGTTGGTTACGAGCAGTACGTC. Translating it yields CASSLGSAGVGYEQYV.

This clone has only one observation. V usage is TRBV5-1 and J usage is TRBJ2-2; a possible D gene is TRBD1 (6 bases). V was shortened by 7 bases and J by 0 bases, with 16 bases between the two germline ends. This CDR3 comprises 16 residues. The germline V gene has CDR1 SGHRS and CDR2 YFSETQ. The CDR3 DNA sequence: TGCGCCAGCCTTCCGGGACATAACGCGAACACCGGGGAGCTGTTTTTT. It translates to CASLPGHNANTGELFF.

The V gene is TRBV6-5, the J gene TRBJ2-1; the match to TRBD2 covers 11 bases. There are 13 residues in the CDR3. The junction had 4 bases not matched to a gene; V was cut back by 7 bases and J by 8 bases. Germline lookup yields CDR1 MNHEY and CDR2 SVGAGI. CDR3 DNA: TGTGCCAGCACCGGGACTAGCGGACATGAGCAGTTCTTC. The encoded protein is CASTGTSGHEQFF.

This CDR3 reads CASSPTQGGETQYF. The CDR3 bases are TGTGCCAGCTCACCGACACAGGGCGGGGAGACCCAGTACTTC. The chain uses TRBV18 and TRBJ2-5; D may be TRBD1 (6 bases). CDR3 length: 14 amino acids. Germline V lookup: CDR1 KGHSH, CDR2 LQKENI. The ends were cut back, 3 bases at V and 5 bases at J, with 13 bases in the middle.

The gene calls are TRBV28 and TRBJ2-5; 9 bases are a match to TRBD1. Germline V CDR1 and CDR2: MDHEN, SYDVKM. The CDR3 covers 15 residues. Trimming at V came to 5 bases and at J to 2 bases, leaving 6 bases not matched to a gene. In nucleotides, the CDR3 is TGTGCCAGCAGTACACCGGGACAGGGACAAGAGACCCAGTACTTC. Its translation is CASSTPGQGQETQYF.

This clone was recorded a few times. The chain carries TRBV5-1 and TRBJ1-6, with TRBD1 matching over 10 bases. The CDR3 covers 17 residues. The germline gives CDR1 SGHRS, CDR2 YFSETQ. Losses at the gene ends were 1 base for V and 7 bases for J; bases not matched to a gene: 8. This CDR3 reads CASSLTAPGQGNSPLHF. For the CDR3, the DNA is TGCGCCAGCAGCTTGACCGCACCGGGACAGGGGAATTCACCCCTCCACTTT.

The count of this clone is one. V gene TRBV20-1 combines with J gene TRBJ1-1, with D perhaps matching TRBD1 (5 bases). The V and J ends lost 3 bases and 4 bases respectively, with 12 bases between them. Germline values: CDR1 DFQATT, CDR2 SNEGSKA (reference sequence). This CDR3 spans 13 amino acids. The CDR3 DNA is TGCAGTGCTAGTGTGGGCGGGGGCACTGAAGCTTTCTTT. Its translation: CSASVGGGTEAFF.

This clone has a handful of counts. The CDR3 spells CASSLGQTFQETQYF. CDR3 in DNA: TGTGCCAGCAGCCTGGGACAGACCTTCCAAGAGACCCAGTACTTC. The chain carries TRBV11-2 and TRBJ2-5; 7 positions agree with TRBD1. V was pared by 5 bases and J by 1 base, with 7 bases of the junction left unmatched. CDR1 is SGHAT, CDR2 FQNNGV, per germline. This CDR3 spans 15 amino acids.

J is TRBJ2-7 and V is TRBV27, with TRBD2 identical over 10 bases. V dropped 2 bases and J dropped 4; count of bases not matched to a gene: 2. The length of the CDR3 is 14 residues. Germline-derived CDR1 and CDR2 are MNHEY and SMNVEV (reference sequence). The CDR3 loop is CASSLLAGVYEQYF. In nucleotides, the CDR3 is TGTGCCAGCAGTTTACTAGCGGGGGTTTACGAGCAGTACTTC.